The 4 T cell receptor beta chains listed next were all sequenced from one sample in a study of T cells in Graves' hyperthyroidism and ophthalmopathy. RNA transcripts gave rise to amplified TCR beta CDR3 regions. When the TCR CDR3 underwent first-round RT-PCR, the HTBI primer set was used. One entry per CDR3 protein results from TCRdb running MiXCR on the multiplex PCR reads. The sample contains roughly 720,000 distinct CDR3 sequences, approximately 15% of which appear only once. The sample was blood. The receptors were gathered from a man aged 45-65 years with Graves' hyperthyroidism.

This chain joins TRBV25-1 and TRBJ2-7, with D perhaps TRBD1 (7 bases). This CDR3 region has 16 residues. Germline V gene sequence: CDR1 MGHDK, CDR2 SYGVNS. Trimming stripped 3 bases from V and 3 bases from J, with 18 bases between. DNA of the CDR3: TGTGCCAGCAGTGACTCCCTAGACAGGGAGGTCTACGAGCAGTACTTC. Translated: CASSDSLDREVYEQYF.

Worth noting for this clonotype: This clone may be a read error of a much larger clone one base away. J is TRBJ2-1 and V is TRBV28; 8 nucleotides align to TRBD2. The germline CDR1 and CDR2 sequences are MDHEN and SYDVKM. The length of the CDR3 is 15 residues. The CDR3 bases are TGTGCCAGCAGCCTCGGGCCTAGCGGGTCGAATGAGCAGTCCTTC. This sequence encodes CASSLGPSGSNEQSF.

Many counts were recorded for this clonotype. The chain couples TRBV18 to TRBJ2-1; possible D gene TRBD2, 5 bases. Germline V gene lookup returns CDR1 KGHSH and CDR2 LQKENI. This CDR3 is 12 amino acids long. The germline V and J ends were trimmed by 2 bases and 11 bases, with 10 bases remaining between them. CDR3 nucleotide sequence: TGTGCCAGCTCACCAAAGGCGGGCCAGCAGTTCTTC. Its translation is CASSPKAGQQFF.

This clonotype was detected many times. The DNA of the CDR3 is TGTGCCAGCAACCTCGACAGGGGTAACTATGGCTACACCTTC. It specifies CASNLDRGNYGYTF. This rearrangement joins TRBV2 to TRBJ1-2, with 8 bases fitting TRBD1. The germline CDR1 and CDR2 sequences are SNHLY and FYNNEI. Trimming removed 7 bases from V and 1 base from J; junction bases left unmatched: 5. The CDR3 consists of 14 residues. The variable domain in full, with the rest retrieved from reference TRBV2 and TRBJ1-2, is EPEVTQTPSHQVTQMGQEVILRCVPISNHLYFYWYRQILGQKVEFLVSFYNNEISEKSEIFDDQFSVERPDGSNFTLKIRSTKLEDSAMYFCASNLDRGNYGYTFGSGTRLTVV.